These 21 T cell receptor beta chains originate from one sample sequenced in a study of cytotoxic CD8 clonotypes in ibrutinib-treated CLL. Sequenced by immunoSEQ multiplex PCR; TCRdb stores in-frame clones only, minus some. The sample contains roughly 190,000 clones, around three quarters of which appear only once. Sequencing used PBMCs, obtained after 24 months of ibrutinib treatment. These receptor sequences come from a human donor with chronic lymphocytic leukemia.

This clone was found a few times. The chain couples TRBV27 to TRBJ2-3; 11 bases are a match to TRBD2. The ends lost 7 bases at V and 3 bases at J; junction bases unmatched: 9. CDR3 size: 16 residues. Germline V CDR1 and CDR2: MNHEY, SMNVEV (reference sequence). Written as DNA, the CDR3 is TGTGCCAGCACGCTACTAGCGGGAGTTTTAACAGATACGCAGTATTTT. Translation gives CASTLLAGVLTDTQYF.

This clone came up a few times. V and J are TRBV4-3 and TRBJ2-7, with TRBD2 matching over 10 bases. This CDR3 has 17 amino acids. From germline, CDR1 is LGHNA and CDR2 YSLEER. The V gene end was trimmed by 1 base and the J gene end by 1 base; junction bases not matched to a gene: 7. DNA of the CDR3: TGCGCCAGCAGCCAAGCTAGTCTAGCGGGAGATTCCTACGAGCAGTACTTC. As protein: CASSQASLAGDSYEQYF.

The chain carries TRBV7-8 and TRBJ1-2; D call uncertain. The CDR3 has 12 amino acids. With 6 bases removed from V and 7 bases from J, the gap between germline ends came to 12 bases. Germline loops: CDR1 SGHVS, CDR2 FQNEAQ. The chain's CDR3 is CASREGEVGYTF. The CDR3 bases are TGTGCCAGCAGGGAGGGAGAGGTTGGCTACACCTTC. Full variable domain (remainder filled in from reference TRBV7-8 and TRBJ1-2): GAGVSQSPRYKVAKRGQDVALRCDPISGHVSLFWYQQALGQGPEFLTYFQNEAQLDKSGLPSDRFFAERPEGSVSTLKIQRTQQEDSAVYLCASREGEVGYTFGSGTRLTVV.

The count of this clone is one. The gene calls are TRBV7-6 and TRBJ1-4, with D possibly being TRBD1 (5 bases). Germline CDR1 is SGHVS and CDR2 is FNYEAQ. The CDR3 runs 16 residues. V lost 4 bases and J lost 6, with 18 bases in between. Written as DNA, the CDR3 is TGTGCCAGCAGCTCCCCCGGGGGAACAACCGATGAAAAACTGTTTTTT. It specifies CASSSPGGTTDEKLFF.

V is TRBV29-1 and J is TRBJ2-1; 11 bases are a match to TRBD2. The V segment lost 4 bases and the J segment 2 bases; nucleotides outside the gene matches: 4. Germline values: CDR1 SQVTM, CDR2 ANQGSEA. The CDR3 totals 15 residues. The CDR3 bases are TGCAGCGTTGGAACTAGCGGGAGAACCTACAATGAGCAGTTCTTC. It specifies CSVGTSGRTYNEQFF.

This clone was observed once. V and J are TRBV6-1 and TRBJ2-7; the D gene could be TRBD1 or TRBD2 (6 bases each). CDR1 and CDR2 (germline): MNHNS, SASEGT. V dropped 1 base and J dropped 4 bases, with 11 bases sitting between them. The CDR3 has 14 residues. Written as DNA, the CDR3 is TGTGCCAGCAGTGAAGGGGGGGACAAGTACGAGCAGTACTTC. Amino acids: CASSEGGDKYEQYF.

The gene calls are TRBV6-6 and TRBJ2-1, with 12 nucleotides matching TRBD2. Germline CDR1 reads MNHNY; CDR2 reads SVGAGI (reference sequence). J lost 6 bases, V lost 5 bases, and 5 bases had no gene match. This CDR3 spans 15 amino acids. CDR3 residues: CASSPSGRALNEQFF. CDR3 nucleotides: TGTGCCAGCAGTCCTAGCGGGAGGGCCCTCAATGAGCAGTTCTTC.

This clone was picked up a small number of times. V and J are TRBV30 and TRBJ2-2; D remains ambiguous. Trimming removed 0 bases at V and 4 bases at J, with 9 bases between. CDR1 is GTSNPN, CDR2 SVGIG, per germline (reference sequence). The length of the CDR3 is 14 residues. CDR3 protein: CAWSVLHLTGELFF. The CDR3 coding sequence is TGTGCCTGGAGTGTACTCCACCTCACCGGGGAGCTGTTTTTT.

This clone turned up a few times. V and J are TRBV5-4 and TRBJ2-3; 7 bases align to TRBD2. The CDR3 loop spans 15 amino acids. Looked up from germline, CDR1 is SGHNT and CDR2 is YYREEE (reference sequence). V gave up 3 bases and J gave up 11 bases; unmatched junction bases: 15. The CDR3 region is CASSSGTNRGVGQYF. The CDR3 bases are TGTGCCAGCAGCTCCGGGACCAACCGGGGGGTGGGGCAGTATTTT.

The chain has TRBV9 and TRBJ1-1; possibly TRBD1 for D (6 bases). Germline-derived CDR1 and CDR2 are SGDLS and YYNGEE. CDR3 size: 13 residues. Trimming pared 4 bases from V and 4 bases from J, leaving 11 bases between. In DNA form, the CDR3 reads TGTGCCAGCAGCACCGGACAGACCACTGAAGCTTTCTTT. It is translated as CASSTGQTTEAFF.

The chain links TRBV5-4 to TRBJ2-6, with D hard to call. V lost 4 bases and J lost 2, with 10 bases in between. CDR3 length equals 15 residues. The V gene's germline CDR1 is SGHNT and CDR2 YYREEE (reference sequence). CDR3 in DNA: TGTGCCAGCAGCAATGACAAGGCTGGGGCCAACGTCCTGACTTTC. This gives the protein CASSNDKAGANVLTF.

The chain carries TRBV9 and TRBJ2-1; no firm D call. The CDR3 loop spans 12 amino acids. The germline CDR1 and CDR2 sequences are SGDLS and YYNGEE. The V end lost 0 bases, the J end lost 6 bases, and 4 bases lay between the germline ends. The CDR3 is CASSVGFNEQFF. The CDR3 DNA reads TGTGCCAGCAGCGTAGGATTCAATGAGCAGTTCTTC.

This clone showed up just once. The chain joins TRBV7-2 to TRBJ1-2, with D perhaps matching TRBD1 (6 bases). This CDR3 is built from 15 residues. Germline-derived CDR1 and CDR2 are SGHTA and FQGNSA. Trimming left V 1 base short and J 2 bases short, with 11 bases between. DNA for the CDR3: TGTGCCAGCAGCTTAGATAGGCAGGGGAACTATGGCTACACCTTC. Translating it yields CASSLDRQGNYGYTF.

The rearrangement links TRBV2 to TRBJ2-6, with D perhaps matching TRBD1 (5 bases). CDR1 is SNHLY and CDR2 is FYNNEI in the germline V gene. V dropped 2 bases and J dropped 2 bases, with 16 bases sitting between them. This CDR3 comprises 18 residues. The CDR3 sequence is CASSENFAGITGANVLTF. The CDR3 bases are TGTGCCAGCAGTGAAAACTTTGCAGGGATAACTGGGGCCAACGTCCTGACTTTC. Full variable domain (rest looked up from reference TRBV2 and TRBJ2-6): EPEVTQTPSHQVTQMGQEVILRCVPISNHLYFYWYRQILGQKVEFLVSFYNNEISEKSEIFDDQFSVERPDGSNFTLKIRSTKLEDSAMYFCASSENFAGITGANVLTFGAGSRLTVL.

This chain uses TRBV6-4 with TRBJ1-2; D ambiguous. Per the germline V gene, CDR1 is MRHNA and CDR2 is SNTAGT. V was shortened by 3 bases and J by 7 bases, with 9 bases between the two germline ends. The CDR3 extends over 12 amino acids. CDR3 DNA sequence: TGTGCCAGCAGTGATCGAGGATCTGGCTACACCTTC. Its translation: CASSDRGSGYTF.

This clone was seen a handful of times. V and J are TRBV2 and TRBJ2-7; no clear D gene. CDR3 length: 13 amino acids. V lost 4 bases and J lost 0, with 7 bases in between. Germline CDR1 SNHLY, CDR2 FYNNEI. Written as DNA, the CDR3 is TGTGCCAGCAGTGTTCCCCTCTCCTACGAGCAGTACTTC. It is translated as CASSVPLSYEQYF.

The table lists this clone with a count of one. The CDR3 spells CASSLGRVRVTEAFF. The CDR3 DNA is TGCGCCAGCAGCTTGGGTAGGGTTCGAGTCACTGAAGCTTTCTTT. V is TRBV5-1 and J is TRBJ1-1; D ambiguous. The CDR3 loop spans 15 amino acids. Germline V gene lookup returns CDR1 SGHRS and CDR2 YFSETQ. Trimming stripped 0 bases from V and 4 bases from J, with 13 bases between.

The chain has TRBV7-2 and TRBJ1-5, with TRBD1 matching over 9 bases. CDR3 length: 16 amino acids. Looked up from germline, CDR1 is SGHTA and CDR2 is FQGNSA. V lost 4 bases to trimming and J lost 4 bases; unmatched junction nucleotides: 8. The CDR3 nucleotides are TGTGCCAGCAGCTGTGACAGGGGGAGACTTAATCAGCCCCAGCATTTT. This sequence encodes CASSCDRGRLNQPQHF.

V usage is TRBV6-5 and J usage is TRBJ1-1, with a possible D match to TRBD1 (5 bases). From germline, CDR1 is MNHEY and CDR2 SVGAGI. The CDR3 is 13 residues long. With 5 bases removed from V and 4 bases from J, the gap between germline ends came to 11 bases. The CDR3: CASSLGRSTEAFF. CDR3 in DNA: TGTGCCAGCAGTCTGGGGCGGAGCACTGAAGCTTTCTTT.

This chain joins TRBV30 and TRBJ1-1; no firm D call. Trimming shortened V by 2 bases and J by 6 bases, and 13 bases separated the two germline ends. The germline CDR1 and CDR2 sequences are GTSNPN and SVGIG (reference sequence). This CDR3 is 13 amino acids long. The CDR3, as DNA: TGTGCCTGGAGTAAAAGATTAGGACCTGAAGCTTTCTTT. Its translation: CAWSKRLGPEAFF.

This chain uses TRBV4-1 with TRBJ2-1, with TRBD1 matching 7 bases. This CDR3 has 15 residues. The germline gives CDR1 MGHRA, CDR2 YSYEKL. Germline trimming cut 6 bases from V and 7 bases from J; bases unmatched to any gene: 12. As DNA, the CDR3 is TGCGCCAGCAGGCTAACGTCCGGGACAGTGAATGAGCAGTTCTTC. It specifies CASRLTSGTVNEQFF.